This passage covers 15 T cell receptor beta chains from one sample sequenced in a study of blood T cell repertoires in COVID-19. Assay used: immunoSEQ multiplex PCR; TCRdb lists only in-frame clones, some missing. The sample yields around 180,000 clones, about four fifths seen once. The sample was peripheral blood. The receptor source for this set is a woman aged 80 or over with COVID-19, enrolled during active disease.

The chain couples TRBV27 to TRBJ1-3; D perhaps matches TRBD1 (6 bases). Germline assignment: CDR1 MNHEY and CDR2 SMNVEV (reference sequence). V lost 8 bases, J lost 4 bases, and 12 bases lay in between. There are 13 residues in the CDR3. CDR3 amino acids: CASGRDNGNTIYF. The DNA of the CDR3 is TGTGCCAGCGGACGGGACAACGGAAACACCATATATTTT.

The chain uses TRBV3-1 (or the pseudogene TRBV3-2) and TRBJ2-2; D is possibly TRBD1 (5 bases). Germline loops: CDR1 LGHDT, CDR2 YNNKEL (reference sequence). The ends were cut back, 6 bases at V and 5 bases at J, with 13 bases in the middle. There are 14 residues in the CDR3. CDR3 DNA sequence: TGTGCCAGCAGTCTACGCAGGGATACCGGGGAGCTGTTTTTT. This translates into CASSLRRDTGELFF.

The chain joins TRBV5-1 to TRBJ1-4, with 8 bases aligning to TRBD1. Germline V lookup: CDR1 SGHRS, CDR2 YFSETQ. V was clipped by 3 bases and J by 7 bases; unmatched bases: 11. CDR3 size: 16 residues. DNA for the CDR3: TGCGCCAGCAGCTCCCTACCGACAGGGGTTGGTGAAAAACTGTTTTTT. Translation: CASSSLPTGVGEKLFF.

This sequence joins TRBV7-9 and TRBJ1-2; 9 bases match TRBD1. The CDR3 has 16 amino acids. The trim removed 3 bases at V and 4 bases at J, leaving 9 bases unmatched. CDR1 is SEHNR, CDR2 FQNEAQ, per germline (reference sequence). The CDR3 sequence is CASSFGGTGLSYGYTF. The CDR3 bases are TGTGCCAGCAGCTTTGGTGGGACAGGGCTTTCCTATGGCTACACCTTC.

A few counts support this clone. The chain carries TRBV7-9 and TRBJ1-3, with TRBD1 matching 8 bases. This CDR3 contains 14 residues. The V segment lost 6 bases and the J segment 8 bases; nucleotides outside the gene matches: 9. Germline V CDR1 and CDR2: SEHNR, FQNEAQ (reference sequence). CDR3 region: CASSSDRVSYTIYF. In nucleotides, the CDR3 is TGTGCCAGCAGTTCGGACAGGGTTTCTTACACCATATATTTT.

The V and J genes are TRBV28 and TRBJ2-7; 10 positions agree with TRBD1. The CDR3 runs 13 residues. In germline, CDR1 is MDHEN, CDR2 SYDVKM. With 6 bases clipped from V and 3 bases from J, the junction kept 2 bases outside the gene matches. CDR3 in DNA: TGTGCCAGCAGGAGGGACAGGGGCTACGAGCAGTACTTC. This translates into CASRRDRGYEQYF. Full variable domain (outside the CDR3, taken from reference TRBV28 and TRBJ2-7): DVKVTQSSRYLVKRTGEKVFLECVQDMDHENMFWYRQDPGLGLRLIYFSYDVKMKEKGDIPEGYSVSREKKERFSLILESASTNQTSMYLCASRRDRGYEQYFGPGTRLTVT.

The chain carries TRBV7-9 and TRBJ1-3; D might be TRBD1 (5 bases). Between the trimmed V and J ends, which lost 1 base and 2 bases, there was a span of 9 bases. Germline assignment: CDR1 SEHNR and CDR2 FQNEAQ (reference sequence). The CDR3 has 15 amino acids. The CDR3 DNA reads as TGTGCCAGCAGCTTAGACCAGGGCGCTGGAAACACCATATATTTT. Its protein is CASSLDQGAGNTIYF.

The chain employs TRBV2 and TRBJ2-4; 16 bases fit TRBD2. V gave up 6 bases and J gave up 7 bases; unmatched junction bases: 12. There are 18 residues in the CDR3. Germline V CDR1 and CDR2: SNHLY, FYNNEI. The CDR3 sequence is CASSGWGLAGGRGNIQYF. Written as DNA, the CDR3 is TGTGCCAGCAGCGGCTGGGGACTAGCGGGAGGGAGGGGGAACATTCAGTACTTC.

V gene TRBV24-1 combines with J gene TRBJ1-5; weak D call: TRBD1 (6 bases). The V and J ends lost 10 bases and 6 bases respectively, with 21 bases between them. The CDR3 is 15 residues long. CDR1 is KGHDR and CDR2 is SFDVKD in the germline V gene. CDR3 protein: CATADTKQGSQPQHF. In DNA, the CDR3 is TGTGCCACGGCGGACACCAAGCAGGGGAGTCAGCCCCAGCATTTT.

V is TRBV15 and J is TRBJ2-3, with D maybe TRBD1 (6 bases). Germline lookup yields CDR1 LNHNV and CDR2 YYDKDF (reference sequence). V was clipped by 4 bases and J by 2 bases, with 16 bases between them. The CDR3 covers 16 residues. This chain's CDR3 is CATSNGQSYYTDTQYF. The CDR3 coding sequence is TGTGCCACCAGCAATGGACAGTCCTATTACACAGATACGCAGTATTTT.

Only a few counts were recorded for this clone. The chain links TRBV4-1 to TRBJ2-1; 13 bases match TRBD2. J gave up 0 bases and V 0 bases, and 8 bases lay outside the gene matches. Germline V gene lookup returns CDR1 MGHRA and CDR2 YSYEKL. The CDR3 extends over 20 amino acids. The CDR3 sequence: CASSQDPWTSGSGSYNEQFF. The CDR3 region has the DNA TGCGCCAGCAGCCAAGACCCCTGGACTAGCGGGAGTGGCTCCTACAATGAGCAGTTCTTC.

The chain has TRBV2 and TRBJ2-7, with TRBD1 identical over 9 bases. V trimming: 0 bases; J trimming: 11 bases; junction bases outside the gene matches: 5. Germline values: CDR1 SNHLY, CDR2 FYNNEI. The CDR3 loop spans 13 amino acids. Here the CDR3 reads CASSEAGQGEEYF. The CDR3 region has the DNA TGTGCCAGCAGTGAAGCGGGACAGGGTGAGGAGTACTTC.

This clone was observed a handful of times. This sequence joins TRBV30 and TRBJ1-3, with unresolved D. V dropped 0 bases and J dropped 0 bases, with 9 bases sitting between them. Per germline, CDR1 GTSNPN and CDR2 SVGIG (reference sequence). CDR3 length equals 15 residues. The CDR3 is CAWSVETPSGNTIYF. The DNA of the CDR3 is TGTGCCTGGAGTGTAGAGACTCCCTCTGGAAACACCATATATTTT.

Written as DNA, the CDR3 is TGTGCCAGCAGCCCGATAAGGACAGGGACCTTGGGAGGCTACACCTTC. It translates to CASSPIRTGTLGGYTF. The chain carries TRBV5-6 and TRBJ1-2; 8 bases agree with TRBD1. V gave up 4 bases and J gave up 8 bases; unmatched junction bases: 16. This CDR3 spans 16 amino acids. Germline CDR1 SGHDT, CDR2 YYEEEE.

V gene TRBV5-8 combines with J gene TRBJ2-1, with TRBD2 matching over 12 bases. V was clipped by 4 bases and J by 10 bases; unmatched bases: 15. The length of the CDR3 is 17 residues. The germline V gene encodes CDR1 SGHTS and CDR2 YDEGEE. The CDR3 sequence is CASSQTVLTSGSGEQFF. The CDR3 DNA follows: TGTGCCAGCAGCCAGACAGTTTTGACTAGCGGGAGTGGGGAGCAGTTCTTC. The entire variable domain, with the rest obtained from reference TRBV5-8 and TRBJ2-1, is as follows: EAGVTQSPTHLIKTRGQQATLRCSPISGHTSVYWYQQALGLGLQFLLWYDEGEERNRGNFPPRFSGRQFPNYSSELNVNALELEDSALYLCASSQTVLTSGSGEQFFGPGTRLTVL.